Listed below are T cell receptor beta chains from one sample, sequenced in a study of cytomegalovirus exposure and HLA in healthy donors. Sequenced by immunoSEQ multiplex PCR; TCRdb stores in-frame clones only, minus some. Of about 110,000 clones in the sample, 86% were seen once. The sequenced sample consisted of PBMCs. Receptor source: a man aged 40-49 years in good health and CMV-seronegative. CDR3s include the opening cysteine and the closing phenylalanine or tryptophan. A D gene is named only where the DNA matches it firmly. Expanded clones get a size class; other rows say once, few or many, or leave the size out.

>NA|NA|TRBV4-1|TRBJ2-7
CASSQAEQGYEQYF
TGCGCCAGCAGCCAAGCTGAACAGGGATACGAGCAGTACTTC
>TRBD1|once|TRBV7-3|TRBJ2-7
CASSLRGTGGLNEQYF
TGTGCCAGCAGCCTCCGGGGGACAGGGGGCTTGAACGAGCAGTACTTC
>TRBD2|NA|TRBV5-4|TRBJ2-3
CASYSGRSLFQVDTQYF
TGTGCCAGCTATAGCGGGCGCTCCCTCTTTCAGGTGGATACGCAGTATTTT
>TRBD2|NA|TRBV4-2|TRBJ2-2
CASSHDGTSKGNTGELFF
TGTGCCAGCAGCCACGACGGGACTAGTAAAGGGAACACCGGGGAGCTGTTTTTT
>NA|few|TRBV6-1|TRBJ1-6
CASSEVSGGYSPLHF
TGTGCCAGCAGTGAAGTCTCGGGGGGGTATTCACCCCTCCACTTT
>NA|few|TRBV7-2|TRBJ2-7
CASSLVRGYEQYF
TGTGCCAGCAGCTTAGTTCGGGGCTACGAGCAGTACTTC
>NA|NA|TRBV6-1|TRBJ2-1
CASSEDSYNEQFF
TGTGCCAGCAGTGAAGACAGTTACAATGAGCAGTTCTTC
>NA|NA|TRBV7-8|TRBJ1-4
CASSLTSSPDSQNEKLFF
TGTGCCAGCAGTCTCACCTCCAGCCCGGACAGCCAAAATGAAAAACTGTTTTTT
>NA|NA|TRBV2|TRBJ2-7
CASSLTYEQYF
TGTGCCAGCAGTCTCACTTACGAGCAGTACTTC
>TRBD1|NA|TRBV6-6|TRBJ1-5
CASSPQGLRHPPQHF
TGTGCCAGCAGCCCACAGGGGCTGAGGCATCCGCCCCAGCATTTT
>NA|few|TRBV30|TRBJ1-1
CAGGYSAKAFF
TGTGCCGGAGGCTACTCAGCGAAAGCTTTCTTT
>NA|NA|TRBV9|TRBJ1-1
CASSVDWGDTEAFF
TGTGCCAGCAGCGTAGATTGGGGGGACACTGAAGCTTTCTTT
>NA|many|TRBV6-6|TRBJ1-6
CASSPGSGNSPLHF
TGTGCCAGCAGCCCCGGATCAGGGAATTCACCCCTCCACTTT
>TRBD1|NA|TRBV10-3|TRBJ2-1
CAIGGQGKVNEQFF
TGTGCCATCGGGGGACAGGGGAAAGTCAATGAGCAGTTCTTC
>NA|NA|TRBV28|TRBJ1-2
CASSPPRTHYGYTF
TGTGCCAGCAGTCCTCCCAGGACACACTATGGCTACACCTTC
>NA|few|TRBV4-2|TRBJ1-2
CASSPGGPGGLRGGYTF
TGTGCCAGCAGCCCCGGAGGGCCCGGCGGCCTTCGTGGCGGCTACACCTTC
>NA|NA|TRBV27|TRBJ1-5
CASRGGGGQPQHF
TGTGCCAGCAGAGGGGGGGGTGGCCAGCCCCAGCATTTT
>TRBD1|NA|TRBV6-5|TRBJ1-2
CASSKTGGNYGYTF
TGTGCCAGCAGCAAGACAGGGGGCAACTATGGCTACACCTTC
>NA|NA|TRBV28|TRBJ2-2
CASASDGGTGELFF
TGTGCCAGCGCTTCGGACGGGGGCACCGGGGAGCTGTTTTTT
>TRBD1|NA|TRBV27|TRBJ1-1
CASSPGQGMMVWTEAFF
TGTGCCAGCAGTCCCGGACAGGGAATGATGGTTTGGACTGAAGCTTTCTTT
>NA|NA|TRBV6-1|TRBJ2-7
CASSETGTDEQYF
TGTGCCAGCAGTGAAACAGGGACCGACGAGCAGTACTTC
>TRBD2|NA|TRBV30|TRBJ2-3
CAWTSGGATSTDTQYF
TGTGCCTGGACCAGCGGGGGGGCAACTAGCACAGATACGCAGTATTTT
>NA|NA|TRBV6-1|TRBJ1-6
CASSPLHNSPLHF
TGTGCCAGCAGTCCCCTCCATAATTCACCCCTCCACTTT
>NA|NA|TRBV7-2|TRBJ2-7
CASSLVLVAGQYF
TGTGCCAGCAGCTTAGTACTAGTAGCCGGGCAGTACTTC
>TRBD1|NA|TRBV7-2|TRBJ2-7
CASSLESGGEQYF
TGTGCCAGCAGCTTAGAATCAGGGGGTGAGCAGTACTTC
>TRBD1|NA|TRBV7-8|TRBJ1-5
CASSLWVGTGGDQPQHF
TGTGCCAGCAGCTTATGGGTCGGGACAGGGGGCGATCAGCCCCAGCATTTT
>NA|NA|TRBV7-2|TRBJ1-1
CASRQAMNTEAFF
TGTGCCAGCAGGCAGGCTATGAACACTGAAGCTTTCTTT
>TRBD2|NA|TRBV5-4|TRBJ2-2
CASSDRTSGGANGELFF
TGTGCCAGCAGCGATAGGACTAGCGGGGGGGCAAACGGGGAGCTGTTTTTT
>NA|NA|TRBV18|TRBJ1-5
CASSPRRDQPQHF
TGTGCCAGCTCTCCTCGGAGGGATCAGCCCCAGCATTTT
>TRBD2|NA|TRBV27|TRBJ2-4
CASSPSGGAQSIQYF
TGTGCCAGCAGCCCCAGCGGGGGGGCCCAAAGCATTCAGTACTTC
>NA|NA|TRBV7-9|TRBJ1-1
CASSPSVNTEAFF
TGTGCCAGCAGCCCCTCAGTGAACACTGAAGCTTTCTTT
>NA|NA|TRBV6-5|TRBJ2-7
CASSLIDSSYEQYF
TGTGCCAGCAGTTTGATTGACAGTTCCTACGAGCAGTACTTC
>NA|NA|TRBV5-1|TRBJ1-5
CASSLGPDQPQHF
TGCGCCAGCAGCTTGGGGCCCGATCAGCCCCAGCATTTT
>NA|NA|TRBV7-9|TRBJ1-1
CASSLRDGTEAFF
TGTGCCAGCAGCCTCAGGGATGGCACTGAAGCTTTCTTT
>TRBD1|once|TRBV10-2|TRBJ2-5
CASSEPRTGGGETQYF
TGCGCCAGCAGTGAGCCCCGAACAGGGGGCGGGGAGACCCAGTACTTC
>TRBD1|NA|TRBV15|TRBJ1-1
CATSRDRGRAVWAFF
TGTGCCACCAGCAGGGACAGGGGAAGGGCGGTGTGGGCTTTCTTT
>TRBD1|once|TRBV28|TRBJ2-7
CASSGTGGSYEQYF
TGTGCCAGCAGCGGGACAGGGGGCTCCTACGAGCAGTACTTC
>TRBD2|once|TRBV5-1|TRBJ2-1
CASSLVRGANNEQFF
TGCGCCAGCAGCTTGGTGCGGGGGGCAAACAATGAGCAGTTCTTC
>TRBD2|NA|TRBV5-4|TRBJ2-7
CASSLAGTSGGREQYF
TGTGCCAGCAGCTTGGCCGGGACTAGCGGGGGGCGGGAGCAGTACTTC
>TRBD1|NA|TRBV30|TRBJ1-6
CAWSVQGGYNSPLHF
TGTGCCTGGAGTGTACAGGGGGGCTATAATTCACCCCTCCACTTT
>NA|few|TRBV9|TRBJ1-6
CASSFRRGSPLHF
TGTGCCAGCAGCTTCCGGCGAGGTTCACCCCTCCACTTT
>TRBD1|NA|TRBV9|TRBJ1-5
CASSVGSGGLQPQHF
TGTGCCAGCAGCGTAGGGTCAGGGGGCTTACAGCCCCAGCATTTT
>TRBD1|NA|TRBV5-6|TRBJ2-1
CASSLGQGLGNGQFF
TGTGCCAGCAGCCTGGGACAGGGGTTAGGAAATGGGCAGTTCTTC
>TRBD1|NA|TRBV5-8|TRBJ1-2
CASRQTDRVVGYTF
TGTGCCAGCAGGCAGACCGACAGGGTGGTTGGCTACACCTTC
>NA|NA|TRBV5-6|TRBJ2-2
CASSLEGVVTGELFF
TGTGCCAGCAGCTTAGAGGGGGTGGTGACCGGGGAGCTGTTTTTT
>NA|NA|TRBV6-5|TRBJ2-5
CASSPLAEDKETQYF
TGTGCCAGCAGTCCTCTGGCAGAAGATAAAGAGACCCAGTACTTC
>NA|NA|TRBV10-3|TRBJ2-4
CAISDGELTKNIQYF
TGTGCCATCAGTGACGGGGAGCTAACCAAAAACATTCAGTACTTC
>NA|few|TRBV5-6|TRBJ1-2
CASQETGRYGYTF
TGTGCCAGCCAGGAGACAGGCCGATATGGCTACACCTTC
>NA|NA|TRBV29-1|TRBJ2-7
CSVSTGSILSYEQYF
TGCAGCGTTTCTACCGGGTCAATACTCTCCTACGAGCAGTACTTC
>NA|NA|TRBV7-2|TRBJ1-5
CASSLTAFSEQPQHF
TGTGCCAGCAGCTTAACGGCCTTTAGCGAGCAGCCCCAGCATTTT
>TRBD1|NA|TRBV5-6|TRBJ1-2
CASSYPGTGDVYGYTF
TGTGCCAGCAGCTATCCCGGGACAGGGGACGTCTATGGCTACACCTTC
>TRBD1|once|TRBV5-4|TRBJ2-6
CASSAGQGTSGANVLTF
TGTGCCAGCAGCGCGGGACAGGGGACCTCTGGGGCCAACGTCCTGACTTTC
>NA|NA|TRBV14|TRBJ1-1
CASSQNIGVVTEAFF
TGTGCCAGCAGCCAAAATATCGGGGTGGTCACTGAAGCTTTCTTT